This TCR beta chain was documented in a study of blood T cell repertoires in COVID-19. Study in general: Sample material is recorded as cDNA or gDNA derived from T cells, B-cell-depleted T cells, or PBMCs.

Germline V gene sequence: CDR1 SQVTM, CDR2 ANQGSEA. Trimming stripped 5 bases from V and 3 bases from J, with 11 bases between. The CDR3 is 13 amino acids. Sequenced by immunoSEQ multiplex PCR; TCRdb stores in-frame clones only, minus some. The sample records 250,000 to 350,000 clones, roughly 88% being singletons. The cohort comprised adults aged about 18 to 90 years residing in approximately 25 US areas. For recovered donors of Cohort 3, there were two negative PCRs, clearance, or symptom resolution. The specimen sequenced was PBMCs or T cells enriched from blood (not recorded which). V and J are TRBV29-1 and TRBJ2-1, with D possibly matching TRBD1 (5 bases). This clonotype originated in a woman in her 30s who had recovered from COVID-19. CDR3: CSVQGSNYNEQFF. The CDR3 nucleotides read TGCAGCGTTCAGGGAAGTAACTACAATGAGCAGTTCTTC.